This record concerns one T cell receptor (beta chain) sequence. Other DNA sequences in the same sample also yield this CDR3. Sequenced by immunoSEQ multiplex PCR; TCRdb stores in-frame clones only, minus some. This sample carries about 47,000 clones, about nine tenths of them seen once, and the ten largest clones take 6.5% to 9%. Individuals having autoimmune disease history or systemic immunosuppression were not enrolled. The sample is drawn from a study of OX40 agonist ivuxolimab in advanced cancers. Study-wide context: Enrolled patients in dose escalation had cancers that were hepatocellular carcinoma, melanoma, renal cell or head and neck cancer.

The receptor was derived from an adult with an advanced solid tumor such as melanoma, head and neck, liver or kidney cancer. Sequences were derived from CD4+ or CD8+ T cells sorted from blood, sampled in a trial of the OX40 agonist ivuxolimab.

In nucleotides, the CDR3 is TGTGCCAGCTCACCAGGGAGGGATCAGCCCCAGCATTTT. Amino acids: CASSPGRDQPQHF. The chain is built from TRBV18 and TRBJ1-5; D is unclear. The CDR3 extends over 13 amino acids. Per the germline V gene, CDR1 is KGHSH and CDR2 is LQKENI. Trimming shortened V by 2 bases and J by 5 bases, and 7 bases separated the two germline ends.